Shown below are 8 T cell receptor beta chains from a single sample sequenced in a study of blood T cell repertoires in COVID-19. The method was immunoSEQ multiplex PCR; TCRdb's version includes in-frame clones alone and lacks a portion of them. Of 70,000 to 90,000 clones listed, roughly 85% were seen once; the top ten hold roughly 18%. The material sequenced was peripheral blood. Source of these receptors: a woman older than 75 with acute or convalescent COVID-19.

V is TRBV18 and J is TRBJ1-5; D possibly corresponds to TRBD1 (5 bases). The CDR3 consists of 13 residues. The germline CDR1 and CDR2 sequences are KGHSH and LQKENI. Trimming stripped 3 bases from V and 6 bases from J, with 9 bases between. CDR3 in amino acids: CASSPETVQPQHF. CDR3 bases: TGTGCCAGCTCACCGGAGACAGTTCAGCCCCAGCATTTT. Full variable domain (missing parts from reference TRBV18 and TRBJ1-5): NAGVMQNPRHLVRRRGQEARLRCSPMKGHSHVYWYRQLPEEGLKFMVYLQKENIIDESGMPKERFSAEFPKEGPSILRIQQVVRGDSAAYFCASSPETVQPQHFGDGTRLSIL.

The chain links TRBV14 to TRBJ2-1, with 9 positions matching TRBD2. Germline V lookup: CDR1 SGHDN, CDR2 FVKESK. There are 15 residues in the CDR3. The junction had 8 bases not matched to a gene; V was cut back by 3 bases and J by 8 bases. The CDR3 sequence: CASSHLAGFIYEQFF. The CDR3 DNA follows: TGTGCCAGCAGCCACCTAGCGGGGTTTATCTATGAGCAGTTCTTC.

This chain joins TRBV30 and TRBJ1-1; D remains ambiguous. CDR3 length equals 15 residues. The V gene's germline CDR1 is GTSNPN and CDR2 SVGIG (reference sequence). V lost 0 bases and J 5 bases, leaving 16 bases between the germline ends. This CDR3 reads CAWSVGFGGRTEAFF. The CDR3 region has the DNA TGTGCCTGGAGTGTAGGTTTCGGAGGGCGAACTGAAGCTTTCTTT.

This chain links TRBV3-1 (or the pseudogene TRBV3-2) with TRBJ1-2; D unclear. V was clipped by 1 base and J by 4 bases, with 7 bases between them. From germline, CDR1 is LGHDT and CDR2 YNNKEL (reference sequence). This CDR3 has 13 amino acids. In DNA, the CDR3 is TGTGCCAGCAGCCAAGGGAGATCCTATGGCTACACCTTC. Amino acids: CASSQGRSYGYTF.

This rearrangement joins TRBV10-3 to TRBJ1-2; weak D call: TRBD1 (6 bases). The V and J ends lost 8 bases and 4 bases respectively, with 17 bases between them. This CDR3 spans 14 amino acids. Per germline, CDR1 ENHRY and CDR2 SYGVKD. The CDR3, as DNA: TGTGCCATCCTTTCAACAGGGACAAGCTATGGCTACACCTTC. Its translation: CAILSTGTSYGYTF.

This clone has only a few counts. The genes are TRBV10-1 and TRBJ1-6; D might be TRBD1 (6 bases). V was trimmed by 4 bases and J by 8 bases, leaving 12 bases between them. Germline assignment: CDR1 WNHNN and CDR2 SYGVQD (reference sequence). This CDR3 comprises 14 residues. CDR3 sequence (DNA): TGCGCCAGCAGTGGAGGGACATTCGATTCACCCCTCCACTTT. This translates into CASSGGTFDSPLHF.

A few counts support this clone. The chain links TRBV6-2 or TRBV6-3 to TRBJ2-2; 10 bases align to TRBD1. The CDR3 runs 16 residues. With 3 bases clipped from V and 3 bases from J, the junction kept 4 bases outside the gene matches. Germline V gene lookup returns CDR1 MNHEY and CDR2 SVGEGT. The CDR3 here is CASSYGQGEYTGELFF. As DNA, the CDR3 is TGTGCCAGCAGTTATGGACAGGGGGAGTACACCGGGGAGCTGTTTTTT.

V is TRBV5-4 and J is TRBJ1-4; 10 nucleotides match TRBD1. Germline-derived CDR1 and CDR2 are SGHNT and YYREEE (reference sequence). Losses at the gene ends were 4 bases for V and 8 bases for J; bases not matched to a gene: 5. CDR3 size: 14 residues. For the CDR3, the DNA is TGTGCCAGCAGCCAAGGACAGGGGGGAGAAAAACTGTTTTTT. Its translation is CASSQGQGGEKLFF.